Listed below are T cell receptor beta chains from one sample, sequenced in a study of OX40 agonist ivuxolimab in advanced cancers. Sequencing used immunoSEQ multiplex PCR; TCRdb keeps in-frame clones, though not all of them. The sample has almost 70,000 clones, 80% to 90% seen once. Sequenced here: CD4+ or CD8+ T cells sorted from blood, sampled in a trial of the OX40 agonist ivuxolimab. These receptors were taken from an adult with an advanced solid tumor such as melanoma, head and neck, liver or kidney cancer. The CDR3 runs from the conserved cysteine through the conserved F or W. Fields, in order: D gene, V gene, J gene, clone size, CDR3 DNA, CDR3 protein. A D gene is named only where the DNA matches it firmly. The size field is filled for only some rows; it gives once, few, many or a size class.

.	TRBV7-2	TRBJ2-2	.	TGTGCCAGCAGCTTAGAAATGGGAGGCGGGGAGCTGTTTTTT	CASSLEMGGGELFF
.	TRBV7-7	TRBJ1-1	.	TGTGCTAGCAGCTTAAGAGGGAACACTGAAGCTTTCTTT	CASSLRGNTEAFF
.	TRBV7-2	TRBJ1-1	few	TGTGCCAGCAGCCCCGGGACGGTTGAAGCTTTCTTT	CASSPGTVEAFF
TRBD2	TRBV9	TRBJ2-7	.	TGTGCCAGCAGCGTAGGTCCCGGGGGGGGGACCTACGAGCAGTACTTC	CASSVGPGGGTYEQYF
.	TRBV5-1	TRBJ2-7	.	TGCGCCAGCAGCTACGGCACACCCTCCTACTACGAGCAGTACTTC	CASSYGTPSYYEQYF
.	TRBV5-1	TRBJ1-1	.	TGCGCCAGCAGCTTACAGACGAACACTGAAGCTTTCTTT	CASSLQTNTEAFF
TRBD1	TRBV7-3	TRBJ2-5	.	TGTGCCAGCAGAAAACCGGGACAGGAGGTGGAGACCCAGTACTTC	CASRKPGQEVETQYF
TRBD2	TRBV9	TRBJ2-5	.	TGTGCCAGCAGCGTAGCTCCTAGCGGGGGGGCGAGCCAAGAGACCCAGTACTTC	CASSVAPSGGASQETQYF
.	TRBV10-3	TRBJ2-3	.	TGTGCCATCACCGGGGGCAATACAGATACGCAGTATTTT	CAITGGNTDTQYF
.	TRBV7-7	TRBJ2-2	.	TGTGCCAGCCGGGGGGCGGGGAACACCGGGGAGCTGTTTTTT	CASRGAGNTGELFF
TRBD1	TRBV2	TRBJ1-6	.	TGTGCCACCAAACAGGGGGCCGTTTCACCCCTCCACTTT	CATKQGAVSPLHF
.	TRBV10-2	TRBJ1-5	.	TGCGCCAGCGGAACAGGGTTCTCGGAGCCCCAGCATTTT	CASGTGFSEPQHF
.	TRBV5-4	TRBJ2-2	.	TGTGCCAGCAGCCCGCGGACGGGGGACACCGGGGAGCTGTTTTTT	CASSPRTGDTGELFF
.	TRBV6-5	TRBJ1-2	once	TGTGCCAGCAGTTTGTCAGCAGCCGGGGGATATGGCTACACCTTC	CASSLSAAGGYGYTF
.	TRBV29-1	TRBJ2-3	once	TGCAGCGCAACCCAGGGAGCAGATACGCAGTATTTT	CSATQGADTQYF
.	TRBV19	TRBJ1-2	.	TGTGCCAGTAGTATACAGGTGGCTAACTATGGCTACACCTTC	CASSIQVANYGYTF
.	TRBV5-4	TRBJ2-5	.	TGTGCCAGCAGCCCACAGGGAAGAGAGACCCAGTACTTC	CASSPQGRETQYF
.	TRBV19	TRBJ2-2	.	TGTGCCAGTAGTTCCAGGGTGGCCGGGGAGCTGTTTTTT	CASSSRVAGELFF
.	TRBV19	TRBJ1-3	.	TGTGCCAGTAGTCCCTTTACAGACATCTCTGGAAACACCATATATTTT	CASSPFTDISGNTIYF
TRBD2	TRBV7-7	TRBJ2-1	.	TGTGCCAGCAGCTTAACACTAGCGGGGAGACAAAATGAGCAGTTCTTC	CASSLTLAGRQNEQFF
.	TRBV7-2	TRBJ2-2	.	TGTGCCAGCAGCGTCCGGACCTCCGGGGAGCTGTTTTTT	CASSVRTSGELFF
TRBD1	TRBV9	TRBJ2-3	.	TGTGCCAGCAGCGTCCGGGACAGGACTTCAGATACGCAGTATTTT	CASSVRDRTSDTQYF
TRBD1	TRBV9	TRBJ2-5	.	TGTGCCAGCAGCCCCAGGGGGACAGGGGCGACCCAGTACTTC	CASSPRGTGATQYF
TRBD1	TRBV30	TRBJ1-1	.	TGTGCCTGGAACCCAGGGGGTAAGAACACTGAAGCTTTCTTT	CAWNPGGKNTEAFF
.	TRBV28	TRBJ2-7	.	TGTGCTTCACAAAGACTATATAGTTACGAGCAGTACTTC	CASQRLYSYEQYF
.	TRBV5-5	TRBJ2-5	.	TGTGCCAGCAGCCCGGCGGAGACCCAGTACTTC	CASSPAETQYF
TRBD1	TRBV2	TRBJ1-5	.	TGTGCCAGCAGTGAGGGACAGGGGGCCCAGCCCCAGCATTTT	CASSEGQGAQPQHF
TRBD1	TRBV18	TRBJ1-1	.	TGTGCCAGCTCATCGTCCCGGGACAGTCAAGCTTTCTTT	CASSSSRDSQAFF
.	TRBV6-6	TRBJ2-7	.	TGTGCCAGCAGTTACCTGAGAGATCCCTACGAGCAGTACTTC	CASSYLRDPYEQYF
.	TRBV2	TRBJ2-1	.	TGTGCCAGCAGTCTCAGATCTAGCTCCTACAATGAGCAGTTCTTC	CASSLRSSSYNEQFF
.	TRBV19	TRBJ1-1	.	TGTGCCAGTAGAGCGGAAGGGTTAAGCACTGAAGCTTTCTTT	CASRAEGLSTEAFF
.	TRBV4-3	TRBJ1-1	.	TGCGCCAGCAGCCAAGATCTGGGAAGGCCCAGGACTTTCTTT	CASSQDLGRPRTFF
.	TRBV9	TRBJ1-6	.	TGTGCCAGCAGTTTAGAGTCCTATAATTCACCCCTCCACTTT	CASSLESYNSPLHF
TRBD1	TRBV5-8	TRBJ1-1	.	TGTGCCAGCAGCCCCGAGGGGGGACAGGGGGCCACAGCTTTCTTT	CASSPEGGQGATAFF
.	TRBV10-3	TRBJ2-7	medium-sized	TGTGCCATCAGTGAGTCGATGGGGGACAAGGGGGAGCAGTACTTC	CAISESMGDKGEQYF
.	TRBV18	TRBJ1-2	.	TGTGCCAGCTCACCTGGGGACTATCCGGGCGGCACCTTC	CASSPGDYPGGTF
.	TRBV18	TRBJ2-1	.	TGTGCCAGCTCAGCCCTCCCGTCTACAGCTACTCTTTACAATGAGCAGTTCTTC	CASSALPSTATLYNEQFF
.	TRBV2	TRBJ1-2	.	TGTGCCAGCAGTGATGAGGCAGGGACTGGCTACACCTTC	CASSDEAGTGYTF
.	TRBV10-3	TRBJ1-3	.	TGTGCCGCCGGCGCCAACTCTGGAAACACCATATATTTT	CAAGANSGNTIYF
.	TRBV30	TRBJ2-3	.	TGTGCCTGGAGACCGCCCCCGGGGACGCAGTATTTT	CAWRPPPGTQYF
.	TRBV27	TRBJ1-6	.	TGTGCCAGCAGTTTATTGGACGGCTCCTATAATTCACCCCTCCACTTT	CASSLLDGSYNSPLHF
.	TRBV2	TRBJ1-4	.	TGTGCCAGCAGTGATCAGGCACCTGCTCAAGGAAAACTGTTTTTT	CASSDQAPAQGKLFF